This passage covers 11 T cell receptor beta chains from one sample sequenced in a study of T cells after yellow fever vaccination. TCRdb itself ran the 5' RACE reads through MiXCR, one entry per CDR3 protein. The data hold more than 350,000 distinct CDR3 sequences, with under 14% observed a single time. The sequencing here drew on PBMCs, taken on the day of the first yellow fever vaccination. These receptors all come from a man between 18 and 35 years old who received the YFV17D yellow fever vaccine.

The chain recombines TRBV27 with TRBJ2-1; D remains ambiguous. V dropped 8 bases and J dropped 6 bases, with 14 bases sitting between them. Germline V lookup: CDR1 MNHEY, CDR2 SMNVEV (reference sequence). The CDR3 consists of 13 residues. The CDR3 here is CASLSRSGNEQFF. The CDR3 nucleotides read TGTGCCAGCCTGAGTCGGTCGGGCAATGAGCAGTTCTTC.

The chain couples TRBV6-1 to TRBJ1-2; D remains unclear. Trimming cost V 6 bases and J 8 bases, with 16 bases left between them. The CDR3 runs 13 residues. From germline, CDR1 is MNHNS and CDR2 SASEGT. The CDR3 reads CASSPPDGSGYTF. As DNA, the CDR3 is TGTGCCAGCAGCCCCCCGGATGGGAGCGGCTACACCTTC.

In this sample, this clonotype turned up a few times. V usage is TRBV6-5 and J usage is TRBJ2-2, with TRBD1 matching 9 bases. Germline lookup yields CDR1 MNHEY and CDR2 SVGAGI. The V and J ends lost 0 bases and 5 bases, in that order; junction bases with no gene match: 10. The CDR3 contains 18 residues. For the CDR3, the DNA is TGTGCCAGCAGTTACTCCCGCCTTGGACAGGGGAAGACCGGGGAGCTGTTTTTT. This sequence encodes CASSYSRLGQGKTGELFF.

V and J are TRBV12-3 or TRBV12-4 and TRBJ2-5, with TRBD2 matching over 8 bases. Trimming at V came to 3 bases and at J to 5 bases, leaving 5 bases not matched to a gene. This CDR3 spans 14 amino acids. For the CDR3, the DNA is TGTGCCAGCAGTTTTGGCGGGGGGAGGGAGACCCAGTACTTC. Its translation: CASSFGGGRETQYF.

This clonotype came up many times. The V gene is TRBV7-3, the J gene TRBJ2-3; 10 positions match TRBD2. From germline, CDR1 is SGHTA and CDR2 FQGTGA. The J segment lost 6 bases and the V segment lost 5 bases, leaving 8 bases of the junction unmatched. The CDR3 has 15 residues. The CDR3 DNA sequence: TGTGCCAGCAGCCTGAGACTAGCGGGTGGTGATACGCAGTATTTT. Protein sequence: CASSLRLAGGDTQYF.

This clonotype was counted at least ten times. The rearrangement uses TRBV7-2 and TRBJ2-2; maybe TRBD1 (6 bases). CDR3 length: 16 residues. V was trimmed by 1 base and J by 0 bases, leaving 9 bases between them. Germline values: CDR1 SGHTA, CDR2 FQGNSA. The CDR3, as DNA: TGTGCCAGCAGCTTAGTTTCAGGGGCGAACACCGGGGAGCTGTTTTTT. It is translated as CASSLVSGANTGELFF.

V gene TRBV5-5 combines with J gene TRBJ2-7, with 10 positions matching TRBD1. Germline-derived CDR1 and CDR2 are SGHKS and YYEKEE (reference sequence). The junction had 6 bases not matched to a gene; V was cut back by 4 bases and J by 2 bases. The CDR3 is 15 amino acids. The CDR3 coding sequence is TGTGCCAGCAGCCGCGAGGGACAGGGGACCTACGAGCAGTACTTC. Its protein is CASSREGQGTYEQYF.

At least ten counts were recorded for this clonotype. The CDR3 is CSARVTTGAGNTIYF. The CDR3 DNA is TGCAGTGCTAGGGTTACCACAGGGGCTGGAAACACCATATATTTT. The chain carries TRBV20-1 and TRBJ1-3; 7 bases align to TRBD1. Germline-derived CDR1 and CDR2 are DFQATT and SNEGSKA (reference sequence). This CDR3 comprises 15 residues. V shed 3 bases and J 2 bases; nucleotides not matched to a gene: 7.

The DNA of the CDR3 is TGTGCCAGCACTAGGGACAGCCAGACCCAGTACTTC. This gives the protein CASTRDSQTQYF. The rearrangement joins TRBV12-3 or TRBV12-4 to TRBJ2-5; 7 bases align to TRBD1. This CDR3 region has 12 residues. The ends lost 7 bases at V and 6 bases at J; junction bases unmatched: 5.

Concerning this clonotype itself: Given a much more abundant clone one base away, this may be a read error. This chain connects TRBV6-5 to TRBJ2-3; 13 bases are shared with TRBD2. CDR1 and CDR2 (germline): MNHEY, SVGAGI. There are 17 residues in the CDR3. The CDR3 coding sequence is TGTGCCGGCAGTTACAGGCTACTAGCGGGGGGGACAGATACGCAGTATTTT. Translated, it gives CAGSYRLLAGGTDTQYF.

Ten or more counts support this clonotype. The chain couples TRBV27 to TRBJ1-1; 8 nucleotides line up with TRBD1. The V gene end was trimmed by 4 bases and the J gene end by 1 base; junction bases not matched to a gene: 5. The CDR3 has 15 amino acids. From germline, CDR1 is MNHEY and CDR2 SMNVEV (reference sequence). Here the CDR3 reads CASSSGGTGNTEAFF. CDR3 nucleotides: TGTGCCAGCAGTTCGGGGGGGACAGGGAACACTGAAGCTTTCTTT.